One and the same sample provided the 20 T cell receptor beta chains below, sequenced in a study of blood T cell repertoires in COVID-19. Produced via immunoSEQ multiplex PCR; TCRdb's table is partial and in-frame only. The sample lists about 360,000 clones, 70% to 90% seen once, with about 2.9% in the top ten. Sequencing was performed on peripheral blood. Source of these receptors: a human donor in a cohort sampled during active COVID-19.

The chain joins TRBV19 to TRBJ1-1, with 12 bases matching TRBD1. CDR1 is LNHDA and CDR2 is SQIVND in the germline V gene (reference sequence). Losses at the gene ends were 5 bases for V and 0 bases for J; bases not matched to a gene: 4. CDR3 length equals 16 residues. Here the CDR3 reads CASSWGTGGLNTEAFF. Here the CDR3 DNA reads TGTGCCAGTAGTTGGGGGACAGGGGGCTTGAACACTGAAGCTTTCTTT.

This clone was detected once. The rearrangement uses TRBV7-8 and TRBJ1-6; the match to TRBD1 covers 7 bases. CDR3 length equals 13 residues. The V gene end was trimmed by 8 bases and the J gene end by 6 bases; junction bases not matched to a gene: 4. Per the germline V gene, CDR1 is SGHVS and CDR2 is FQNEAQ. CDR3 protein: CASSGTVNSPLHF. As DNA, the CDR3 is TGTGCCAGCTCCGGGACAGTTAATTCACCCCTCCACTTT.

The V call is TRBV14, the J call TRBJ1-1; D gene ambiguous. The CDR3 runs 15 residues. Between the trimmed V and J ends, which lost 2 bases and 9 bases, there was a span of 19 bases. Germline V lookup: CDR1 SGHDN, CDR2 FVKESK. The CDR3: CASSQLSTGGVKAFF. In DNA, the CDR3 is TGTGCCAGCAGCCAACTAAGTACCGGCGGGGTCAAAGCTTTCTTT.

The chain couples TRBV4-1 to TRBJ2-7; 8 bases are a match to TRBD1. The CDR3 has 17 amino acids. Germline assignment: CDR1 MGHRA and CDR2 YSYEKL. The V segment lost 0 bases and the J segment 2 bases; nucleotides outside the gene matches: 9. CDR3 amino acids: CASSQEGEDRVPYEQYF. CDR3 DNA sequence: TGCGCCAGCAGCCAAGAAGGGGAGGACAGGGTCCCCTACGAGCAGTACTTC.

This chain joins TRBV3-1 (or the pseudogene TRBV3-2) and TRBJ2-1, with D hard to call. This CDR3 contains 14 residues. Germline CDR1 reads LGHDT; CDR2 reads YNNKEL (reference sequence). V was shortened by 0 bases and J by 4 bases, with 7 bases between the two germline ends. This chain's CDR3 is CASSQDRRYNEQFF. The CDR3 coding sequence is TGTGCCAGCAGCCAAGATCGGCGGTACAATGAGCAGTTCTTC.

V is TRBV3-1 (or the pseudogene TRBV3-2) and J is TRBJ1-2; unclear D gene. In germline, CDR1 is LGHDT, CDR2 YNNKEL (reference sequence). The CDR3 runs to 15 residues. The germline V and J ends were trimmed by 0 bases and 0 bases, with 8 bases remaining between them. The CDR3 nucleotides are TGTGCCAGCAGCCAAGATGCGGGAGCTAACTATGGCTACACCTTC. This translates into CASSQDAGANYGYTF.

This chain joins TRBV12-3 or TRBV12-4 and TRBJ2-7; TRBD1 might be the D (5 bases). The CDR3 is 12 residues long. The V and J ends lost 11 bases and 0 bases respectively, with 11 bases between them. The DNA of the CDR3 is TGTGCCGGGGCACGATACTCCTACGAGCAGTACTTC. Protein sequence: CAGARYSYEQYF.

The rearrangement uses TRBV9 and TRBJ2-7; D might be TRBD1 (5 bases). With 0 bases removed from V and 0 bases from J, the gap between germline ends came to 13 bases. CDR3 size: 16 residues. Germline V CDR1 and CDR2: SGDLS, YYNGEE. CDR3 nucleotide sequence: TGTGCCAGCAGCGTAGGGGCGTGGACATCCTCCTACGAGCAGTACTTC. This encodes CASSVGAWTSSYEQYF.

This clone was found many times. The chain employs TRBV25-1 and TRBJ1-2; no clear D gene. The CDR3 covers 16 residues. Germline-derived CDR1 and CDR2 are MGHDK and SYGVNS. Trimming removed 1 base at V and 3 bases at J, with 15 bases between. The DNA for the CDR3 is TGTGCCAGCAGTGAATTGAAGGTCGGCGCGGACTATGGCTACACCTTC. Amino acids: CASSELKVGADYGYTF.

V is TRBV28 and J is TRBJ1-2; TRBD1 matches 7 bases. The junction had 14 bases not matched to a gene; V was cut back by 0 bases and J by 4 bases. The CDR3 covers 18 residues. Per germline, CDR1 MDHEN and CDR2 SYDVKM. CDR3 sequence: CASSLWRQGPLSTYGYTF. CDR3 DNA sequence: TGTGCCAGCAGTTTATGGAGACAGGGCCCCTTGTCAACCTATGGCTACACCTTC.

The J gene is TRBJ2-2, the V gene TRBV5-5, with 9 bases matching TRBD2. Germline V lookup: CDR1 SGHKS, CDR2 YYEKEE (reference sequence). Unmatched junction bases numbered 9, after V lost 4 bases and J lost 5 bases. This CDR3 is built from 16 residues. The CDR3 spells CASSPAGGRGTGELFF. CDR3 bases: TGTGCCAGCAGCCCGGCGGGGGGGCGAGGGACCGGGGAGCTGTTTTTT.

This clone was found many times. The chain carries TRBV5-1 and TRBJ2-7; the match to TRBD2 covers 8 bases. The V and J ends lost 4 bases and 3 bases, in that order; junction bases with no gene match: 6. The germline gives CDR1 SGHRS, CDR2 YFSETQ. The CDR3 has 14 amino acids. CDR3 coding DNA: TGCGCCAGCAGCGCCGGACTAGCCGACTACGAGCAGTACTTC. Residues: CASSAGLADYEQYF.

The rearrangement uses TRBV7-9 and TRBJ2-2, with TRBD1 identical over 7 bases. CDR1 is SEHNR, CDR2 FQNEAQ, per germline (reference sequence). Trimming cost V 5 bases and J 6 bases; bases outside gene matches: 12. The CDR3 has 16 amino acids. The CDR3 DNA follows: TGTGCCAGCAGCCCCCGGACAGGAGCGTCCGCCGGGGAGCTGTTTTTT. It codes for CASSPRTGASAGELFF. The full variable domain, rest sourced from reference TRBV7-9 and TRBJ2-2, is DTGVSQNPRHKITKRGQNVTFRCDPISEHNRLYWYRQTLGQGPEFLTYFQNEAQLEKSRLLSDRFSAERPKGSFSTLEIQRTEQGDSAMYLCASSPRTGASAGELFFGEGSRLTVL.

The gene calls are TRBV19 and TRBJ1-1; D not certain. There are 13 residues in the CDR3. Trimming took 4 bases from V and 5 from J, leaving 11 bases between them. Germline CDR1 is LNHDA and CDR2 is SQIVND (reference sequence). The CDR3 loop reads CASSRLRMTEAFF. CDR3 nucleotide sequence: TGTGCCAGTAGTAGATTGCGGATGACTGAAGCTTTCTTT.

This rearrangement joins TRBV29-1 to TRBJ2-1, with D possibly matching TRBD1 (6 bases). V lost 8 bases, J lost 7 bases, and 15 bases lay in between. The germline V gene has CDR1 SQVTM and CDR2 ANQGSEA. The length of the CDR3 is 12 residues. CDR3 DNA: TGCAGCTTTATCCAGACAGGAAATGAGCAGTTCTTC. Translating it yields CSFIQTGNEQFF.

This chain connects TRBV2 to TRBJ2-1, with D perhaps matching TRBD1 (5 bases). The CDR3 runs to 13 residues. Germline-derived CDR1 and CDR2 are SNHLY and FYNNEI. Trimming left V 7 bases short and J 6 bases short, with 13 bases between. The CDR3 here is CASTRTRLNEQFF. In DNA form, the CDR3 reads TGTGCCAGCACCCGGACACGACTCAATGAGCAGTTCTTC.

The chain employs TRBV11-2 and TRBJ2-7; tentatively, D is TRBD2 (7 bases). The CDR3 is 16 residues long. From germline, CDR1 is SGHAT and CDR2 FQNNGV. V was trimmed by 5 bases and J by 0 bases, leaving 17 bases between them. The CDR3 DNA reads TGTGCCAGCAGCCTACGGGGGGCGGGGGACTCCTACGAGCAGTACTTC. Translated: CASSLRGAGDSYEQYF.

The V and J genes are TRBV2 and TRBJ1-3; D not resolved. This CDR3 is 16 amino acids long. Trimming cost V 4 bases and J 4 bases, with 17 bases left between them. Germline V gene sequence: CDR1 SNHLY, CDR2 FYNNEI. CDR3 nucleotide sequence: TGTGCCAGCAGTGGCGGTTGGAGCCACTTCGGAAACACCATATATTTT. Its protein is CASSGGWSHFGNTIYF.

This clone was counted between two and nine times. The chain uses TRBV5-1 and TRBJ2-1; TRBD2 agrees at 7 bases. Germline V gives CDR1 SGHRS, CDR2 YFSETQ. The CDR3 spans 19 residues. Losses at the gene ends were 4 bases for V and 2 bases for J; bases not matched to a gene: 18. The CDR3 DNA is TGCGCCAGCAGCACAAGCGGGGATGGCAGCGGGCTTCCCTACAATGAGCAGTTCTTC. Translated: CASSTSGDGSGLPYNEQFF.

This sequence joins TRBV5-1 and TRBJ1-1, with a tentative D call TRBD1 (5 bases). V was clipped by 1 base and J by 0 bases, with 7 bases between them. The germline V gene has CDR1 SGHRS and CDR2 YFSETQ. The CDR3 runs to 14 residues. This CDR3 reads CASSLRQMNTEAFF. CDR3 bases: TGCGCCAGCAGCTTGAGACAGATGAACACTGAAGCTTTCTTT.